These 21 T cell receptor beta chains were all obtained from the same sample, sequenced in a study of blood T cell repertoires in COVID-19. Assay: immunoSEQ multiplex PCR; the TCRdb copy retains only in-frame clones and omits some. The table shows about 100,000 clones, with roughly 89% occurring only once. The sample was peripheral blood. These TCRs come from a man in his 70s with acute or convalescent COVID-19.

The chain uses TRBV3-1 (or the pseudogene TRBV3-2) and TRBJ1-1; tentative D call: TRBD1 (5 bases). Germline CDR1 and CDR2: LGHDT and YNNKEL (reference sequence). The length of the CDR3 is 15 residues. V lost 0 bases and J 1 base, leaving 9 bases between the germline ends. CDR3 residues: CASSQEGRGNTEAFF. DNA of the CDR3: TGTGCCAGCAGCCAAGAGGGGCGGGGGAACACTGAAGCTTTCTTT.

In DNA form, the CDR3 reads TGTGCCACCAGTATGGCGGGGCTTACTGAAGCTTTCTTT. Amino acid sequence: CATSMAGLTEAFF. The chain is built from TRBV24-1 and TRBJ1-1; tentatively, D is TRBD1 (5 bases). Germline values: CDR1 KGHDR, CDR2 SFDVKD. The CDR3 sequence is 13 residues long. V shed 6 bases and J shed 5 bases, with 12 bases lying between them.

The chain carries TRBV6-5 and TRBJ2-2, with D unclear. The CDR3 runs to 13 residues. Trimming took 6 bases from V and 2 from J, leaving 7 bases between them. CDR1 is MNHEY and CDR2 is SVGAGI in the germline V gene. The CDR3 spells CASRSVNTGELFF. The CDR3 nucleotides read TGTGCCAGCAGGTCCGTAAACACCGGGGAGCTGTTTTTT.

This rearrangement joins TRBV28 to TRBJ1-3; D call uncertain. This CDR3 has 11 residues. CDR1 is MDHEN and CDR2 is SYDVKM in the germline V gene. The CDR3 region is CTEASGNTIYF. DNA for the CDR3: TGTACAGAAGCCTCTGGAAACACCATATATTTT.

This clone was detected only a few times. V usage is TRBV5-1 and J usage is TRBJ2-1; D is possibly TRBD2 (6 bases). This CDR3 has 13 residues. V lost 7 bases to trimming and J lost 0 bases, with 8 bases between them. CDR1 and CDR2 (germline): SGHRS, YFSETQ. CDR3 DNA sequence: TGCGCCAGCTGGGGACTCTCCTACAATGAGCAGTTCTTC. Translated, it gives CASWGLSYNEQFF.

A word on this clone: Different DNA sequences within this sample yield the same CDR3. The rearrangement uses TRBV2 and TRBJ1-5; tentatively, D is TRBD1 (6 bases). The V end was cut by 5 bases, the J end by 2 bases, with 10 bases between. Germline V gene data show CDR1 as SNHLY and CDR2 as FYNNEI. This CDR3 contains 14 residues. The CDR3 bases are TGTGCCAGCAGTCAACAGGGAGGCAATCAGCCCCAGCATTTT. This translates into CASSQQGGNQPQHF.

The chain is built from TRBV6-5 and TRBJ2-1, with D maybe TRBD2 (6 bases). Trimming took 0 bases from V and 6 from J, leaving 9 bases between them. Germline V gives CDR1 MNHEY, CDR2 SVGAGI. CDR3 length equals 14 residues. The CDR3 is CASSYSAGSNEQFF. The CDR3 DNA reads as TGTGCCAGCAGTTACTCAGCCGGGAGCAATGAGCAGTTCTTC.

The chain is built from TRBV7-6 and TRBJ2-5; 9 bases match TRBD1. With V trimmed by 1 base and J by 5 bases, 20 bases remained unmatched. CDR1 SGHVS and CDR2 FNYEAQ come from the germline V gene. The CDR3 covers 20 residues. CDR3 protein: CASSLGPGQGGIGGKETQYF. The CDR3 DNA reads TGTGCCAGCAGCTTAGGTCCGGGACAGGGAGGTATCGGTGGTAAGGAGACCCAGTACTTC. The entire variable domain, with the rest obtained from reference TRBV7-6 and TRBJ2-5, is as follows: GAGVSQSPRYKVTKRGQDVALRCDPISGHVSLYWYRQALGQGPEFLTYFNYEAQQDKSGLPNDRFSAERPEGSISTLTIQRTEQRDSAMYRCASSLGPGQGGIGGKETQYFGPGTRLLVL.

The rearrangement joins TRBV5-6 to TRBJ1-2, with D unclear. Germline values: CDR1 SGHDT, CDR2 YYEEEE. Trimming took 2 bases from V and 4 from J, leaving 9 bases between them. The length of the CDR3 is 13 residues. CDR3 loop: CASSFRGSYGYTF. The CDR3 nucleotides read TGTGCCAGCAGCTTTCGGGGAAGCTATGGCTACACCTTC.

This chain links TRBV18 with TRBJ2-2; 8 bases match TRBD1. The trim removed 3 bases at V and 2 bases at J, leaving 11 bases unmatched. Per the germline V gene, CDR1 is KGHSH and CDR2 is LQKENI. The length of the CDR3 is 18 residues. CDR3 bases: TGTGCCAGCTCACCGGGTGCCTCCGGACAGGGTAACACCGGGGAGCTGTTTTTT. Translation: CASSPGASGQGNTGELFF.

CDR3 DNA: TGTGCTAGTGGTTTGGGCAGGGGGCCGACTGGGACCCAGTACTTC. Translated, it gives CASGLGRGPTGTQYF. This chain joins TRBV12-5 and TRBJ2-5; 8 bases match TRBD1. There are 15 residues in the CDR3. The trim removed 1 base at V and 7 bases at J, leaving 8 bases unmatched. CDR1 is LGHNT, CDR2 FRNRAP, per germline.

The V gene is TRBV16, the J gene TRBJ1-2; TRBD1 agrees at 9 bases. Germline CDR1 reads KGHSY; CDR2 reads FQNENV. The trim removed 3 bases at V and 1 base at J, leaving 6 bases unmatched. There are 16 residues in the CDR3. As DNA, the CDR3 is TGTGCCAGCAGCCAGTCGAACAGGGGGCGTAACTATGGCTACACCTTC. It specifies CASSQSNRGRNYGYTF. Looking up the rest from reference TRBV16 and TRBJ1-2 gives the full variable domain: GEEVAQTPKHLVRGEGQKAKLYCAPIKGHSYVFWYQQVLKNEFKFLISFQNENVFDETGMPKERFSAKCLPNSPCSLEIQATKLEDSAVYFCASSQSNRGRNYGYTFGSGTRLTVV.

The gene calls are TRBV7-3 and TRBJ2-3, with TRBD2 matching 15 bases. The CDR3 has 17 amino acids. V dropped 5 bases and J dropped 0; count of bases not matched to a gene: 3. Per the germline V gene, CDR1 is SGHTA and CDR2 is FQGTGA. The CDR3 sequence is CASSVGTSGRSTDTQYF. CDR3 nucleotide sequence: TGTGCCAGCAGCGTAGGGACTAGCGGGAGGAGCACAGATACGCAGTATTTT. Filled out from reference TRBV7-3 and TRBJ2-3, the complete variable domain reads GAGVSQTPSNKVTEKGKYVELRCDPISGHTALYWYRQSLGQGPEFLIYFQGTGAADDSGLPNDRFFAVRPEGSVSTLKIQRTERGDSAVYLCASSVGTSGRSTDTQYFGPGTRLTVL.

The rearrangement uses TRBV27 and TRBJ1-6, with 8 bases identical to TRBD1. V was pared by 0 bases and J by 5 bases, with 12 bases of the junction left unmatched. The CDR3 extends over 19 amino acids. CDR1 MNHEY and CDR2 SMNVEV come from the germline V gene (reference sequence). In DNA, the CDR3 is TGTGCCAGCAGTTTATCGGGACAGGTCCTGCGGAAGGATAATTCACCCCTCCACTTT. Its protein product is CASSLSGQVLRKDNSPLHF.

This clone has only one observation. The genes are TRBV6-2 or TRBV6-3 and TRBJ2-1; D gene uncertain. Between the trimmed V and J ends, which lost 2 bases and 0 bases, there was a span of 8 bases. The CDR3 length is 15 residues. Germline V gene data show CDR1 as MNHEY and CDR2 as SVGEGT. CDR3 amino acids: CASSYGPSSYNEQFF. DNA of the CDR3: TGTGCCAGCAGTTACGGCCCAAGCTCCTACAATGAGCAGTTCTTC.

The genes are TRBV14 and TRBJ2-7; no reliable D call. Germline CDR1 and CDR2: SGHDN and FVKESK. Trimming took off 3 bases at V and 6 bases at J, with 15 bases between the two ends. This CDR3 is built from 14 residues. This CDR3 reads CASSQRTPTLEQYF. CDR3 bases: TGTGCCAGCAGCCAGAGAACCCCTACTCTCGAGCAGTACTTC.

The chain has TRBV5-1 and TRBJ1-4, with 8 positions matching TRBD1. The CDR3 runs 17 residues. Germline CDR1 SGHRS, CDR2 YFSETQ. J gave up 5 bases and V 0 bases, and 9 bases lay outside the gene matches. In DNA, the CDR3 is TGCGCCAGCAGCTTGGGAGTCTGGGACAGGAAAAATGAAAAACTGTTTTTT. Protein: CASSLGVWDRKNEKLFF.

V and J are TRBV5-4 and TRBJ1-1, with a weak D call TRBD1 (5 bases). V was clipped by 3 bases and J by 1 base, with 10 bases between them. CDR1 and CDR2 (germline): SGHNT, YYREEE (reference sequence). There are 14 residues in the CDR3. The CDR3 reads CASSSLGGNTEAFF. The DNA of the CDR3 is TGTGCCAGCAGCTCCCTGGGGGGGAACACTGAAGCTTTCTTT.

This chain uses TRBV27 with TRBJ2-7; 7 bases align to TRBD2. CDR1 and CDR2 from the germline V gene are MNHEY and SMNVEV (reference sequence). With 8 bases clipped from V and 2 bases from J, the junction kept 9 bases outside the gene matches. This CDR3 comprises 14 residues. The CDR3 here is CASGREGLPYEQYF. The DNA for the CDR3 is TGTGCCAGCGGTCGAGAGGGACTACCCTACGAGCAGTACTTC.

The sample holds a few counts of this clone. The chain joins TRBV5-1 to TRBJ2-7; 8 bases agree with TRBD1. Germline assignment: CDR1 SGHRS and CDR2 YFSETQ. This CDR3 is 13 amino acids long. Trimming cost V 4 bases and J 2 bases; bases outside gene matches: 2. The CDR3 loop is CASSRTGTYEQYF. In DNA, the CDR3 is TGCGCCAGCAGCCGGACAGGGACCTACGAGCAGTACTTC.

This clone has only one observation. The chain combines TRBV11-2 with TRBJ1-1, with D perhaps matching TRBD1 (6 bases). Germline-derived CDR1 and CDR2 are SGHAT and FQNNGV. This CDR3 has 14 amino acids. The V gene lost 4 bases and the J gene lost 2 bases, with 11 bases spanning the gap. Here the CDR3 DNA reads TGTGCCAGCAGCTCCCGGACAGACAACACTGAAGCTTTCTTT. As protein: CASSSRTDNTEAFF.